A single TCR beta chain is shown here with its context. The antigen is undetermined. This record comes from a study of CD8 T cell repertoires and HIV-1 epitope variants. The assay was immunoSEQ multiplex PCR, and TCRdb's table has in-frame clones only and misses some. The sample carries around 4,100 clones, roughly two thirds recorded once. The trim removed 7 bases at V and 2 bases at J, leaving 18 bases unmatched. The CDR3 is made up of 18 amino acids. The germline V gene encodes CDR1 MRHNA and CDR2 SNTAGT. The chain links TRBV6-4 to TRBJ1-1; TRBD1 aligns across 8 bases. The receptor was isolated from a male donor with HIV. The sequencing sample was made of cultured CD8+ T cells derived from PBMCs. CDR3 nucleotides: TGTGCCAGCACCCCCATACAGGGGGTCGGGGTTAAAAACACTGAAGCTTTCTTT. Protein product: CASTPIQGVGVKNTEAFF.